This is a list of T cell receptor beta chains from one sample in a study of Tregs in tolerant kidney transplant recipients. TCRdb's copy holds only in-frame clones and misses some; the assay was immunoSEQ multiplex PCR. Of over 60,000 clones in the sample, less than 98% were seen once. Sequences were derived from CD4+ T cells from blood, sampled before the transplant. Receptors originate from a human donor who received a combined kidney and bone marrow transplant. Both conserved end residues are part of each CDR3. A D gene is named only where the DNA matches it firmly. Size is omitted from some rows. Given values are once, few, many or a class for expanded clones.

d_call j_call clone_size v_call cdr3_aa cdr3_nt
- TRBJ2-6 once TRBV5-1 CASSAQASGANVLTF TGCGCCAGCAGCGCCCAAGCCTCTGGGGCCAACGTCCTGACTTTC
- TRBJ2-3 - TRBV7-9 CASSLPGRPGDTQYF TGTGCCAGCAGCTTACCGGGTAGGCCCGGCGATACGCAGTATTTT
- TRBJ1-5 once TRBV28 CASSLVDIPYQPQHF TGTGCCAGCAGTTTGGTCGACATCCCCTATCAGCCCCAGCATTTT
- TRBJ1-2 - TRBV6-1 CASSDQLYGYTF TGTGCCAGCAGTGATCAGTTGTATGGCTACACCTTC
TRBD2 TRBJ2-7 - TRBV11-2 CASSYGLAGRLFYEQYF TGTGCCAGCAGCTATGGACTAGCGGGCCGCCTTTTCTACGAGCAGTACTTC
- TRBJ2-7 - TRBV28 CASSFPPRDTNLYEQYF TGTGCCAGCAGTTTCCCCCCCCGGGACACAAACCTCTACGAGCAGTACTTC
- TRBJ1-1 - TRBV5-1 CASSLVSPVMNTEAFF TGCGCCAGCAGCTTGGTTTCGCCAGTGATGAACACTGAAGCTTTCTTT
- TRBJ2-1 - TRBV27 CASSSTTRINEQFF TGTGCCAGCAGTTCCACAACCAGGATTAATGAGCAGTTCTTC
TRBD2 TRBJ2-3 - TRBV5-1 CASSLEKRPRGVFSTDTQYF TGCGCCAGCAGCTTGGAAAAGCGTCCGCGGGGGGTCTTTAGCACAGATACGCAGTATTTT
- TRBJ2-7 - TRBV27 CASRGGAGPPYEQYF TGTGCCAGCAGGGGGGGGGCGGGTCCCCCCTACGAGCAGTACTTC
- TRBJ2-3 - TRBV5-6 CASSLAAGSTDTQYF TGTGCCAGCAGCTTGGCCGCGGGTAGCACAGATACGCAGTATTTT
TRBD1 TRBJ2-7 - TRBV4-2 CASSQMGQGANEQYF TGTGCCAGCAGTCAGATGGGACAGGGGGCGAACGAGCAGTACTTC
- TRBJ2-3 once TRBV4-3 CASSLIEGADTQYF TGCGCCAGCAGCCTTATCGAGGGGGCAGATACGCAGTATTTT
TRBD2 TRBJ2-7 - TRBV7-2 CASSLGGRGALYEQYF TGTGCCAGCAGCTTAGGAGGGCGGGGGGCCCTCTACGAGCAGTACTTC
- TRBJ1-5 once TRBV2 CASSERRSEPQHF TGTGCCAGCAGTGAAAGACGGAGTGAGCCCCAGCATTTT
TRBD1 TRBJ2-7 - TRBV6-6 CASTPGGSYEQYF TGTGCCAGCACCCCAGGGGGCTCCTACGAGCAGTACTTC
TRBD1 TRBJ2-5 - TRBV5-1 CASRLGTAETQYF TGCGCCAGCAGACTCGGGACAGCGGAGACCCAGTACTTC
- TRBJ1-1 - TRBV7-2 CASSPGVGGVWTEAFF TGTGCCAGCAGCCCAGGGGTGGGTGGGGTTTGGACTGAAGCTTTCTTT
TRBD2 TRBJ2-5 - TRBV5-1 CASGAGRLAGAAETQYF TGCGCCAGCGGCGCAGGCCGACTAGCGGGGGCCGCGGAGACCCAGTACTTC
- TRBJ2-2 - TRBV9 CASSVDVSGVGELFF TGTGCCAGCAGCGTAGACGTAAGTGGAGTCGGGGAGCTGTTTTTT
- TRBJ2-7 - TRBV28 CASTLSGVHEQYF TGTGCCAGCACCCTGTCAGGGGTACACGAGCAGTACTTC
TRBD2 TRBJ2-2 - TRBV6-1 CASSGPSGGMTGELFF TGTGCCAGCAGTGGACCGAGCGGGGGGATGACCGGGGAGCTGTTTTTT
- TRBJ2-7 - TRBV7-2 CASSFGTSSYEQYF TGTGCCAGCAGCTTCGGGACTTCCTCCTACGAGCAGTACTTC
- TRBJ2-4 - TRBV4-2 CASSQDFRRGVKNIQYF TGTGCCAGCAGCCAAGATTTTAGGCGGGGAGTCAAAAACATTCAGTACTTC
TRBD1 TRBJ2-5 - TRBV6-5 CASSYFGQVPETQYF TGTGCCAGCAGTTACTTTGGACAGGTCCCAGAGACCCAGTACTTC
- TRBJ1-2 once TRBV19 CASSMGGYPYGYTF TGTGCCAGTAGTATGGGGGGGTATCCCTATGGCTACACCTTC
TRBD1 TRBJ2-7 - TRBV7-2 CASSPTGDPYEQYF TGTGCCAGCAGCCCGACAGGGGACCCCTACGAGCAGTACTTC
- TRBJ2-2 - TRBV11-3 CASSRRDLTGELFF TGTGCCAGCAGCCGCCGAGACTTGACCGGGGAGCTGTTTTTT
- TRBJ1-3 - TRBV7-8 CASSLGQGFSGNTIYF TGTGCCAGCAGCTTAGGTCAGGGTTTCTCTGGAAACACCATATATTTT
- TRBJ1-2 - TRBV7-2 CASSLRVPSGYTF TGTGCCAGCAGCCTCCGGGTCCCTTCTGGCTACACCTTC